This note documents a single T cell receptor (beta chain) sequence. The sample belongs to a study of cytomegalovirus exposure and HLA in healthy donors. Trimming removed 5 bases from V and 1 base from J; junction bases left unmatched: 4. Germline CDR1 is MGHDK and CDR2 is SYGVNS. CDR3 length: 15 amino acids. The PCR ran on 60 Vbeta and 13 Jbeta primers. Assay used: immunoSEQ multiplex PCR; TCRdb lists only in-frame clones, some missing. The data show under 200,000 clones, around 77% seen once. The source of this sequence is a man between 60 and 75 years old in good health and CMV-seronegative. The sequencing sample was made of PBMCs. This rearrangement joins TRBV25-1 to TRBJ2-3; 9 bases agree with TRBD1. The CDR3 region is CASSTQGAGTDTQYF. The CDR3 bases are TGTGCCAGCAGTACACAGGGGGCAGGCACAGATACGCAGTATTTT. The entire variable domain, with the rest obtained from reference TRBV25-1 and TRBJ2-3, is as follows: EADIYQTPRYLVIGTGKKITLECSQTMGHDKMYWYQQDPGMELHLIHYSYGVNSTEKGDLSSESTVSRIRTEHFPLTLESARPSHTSQYLCASSTQGAGTDTQYFGPGTRLTVL.